This TCR beta chain was sequenced during a study of cytomegalovirus exposure and HLA in healthy donors. On this clone itself: Its specificity is not known.

This PCR relied on a set of 60 Vbeta primers and 13 Jbeta primers. Assay: immunoSEQ multiplex PCR; the TCRdb copy retains only in-frame clones and omits some. The table shows under 200,000 clones, with roughly 73% occurring only once. Findings and limits, study-wide: In a later analysis, common viral pathogens appeared linked to several of the most significant clusters. One later analysis reportedly identified an Asian-associated ancestry cluster that showed fewer N-insertions than the approximately 700-donor mean. Across all donors, roughly uniform sequencing depth was an assumption of the presence/absence analyses.

Per germline, CDR1 SNHLY and CDR2 FYNNEI. The length of the CDR3 is 14 residues. After removal of 6 bases from V and 1 base from J, the junction contained 0 bases not matched to a gene. The sequencing sample was made of PBMCs. V and J are TRBV2 and TRBJ2-3, with 11 bases aligning to TRBD1. This TCR was sampled from a woman between 25 and 40 years old in good health and CMV-seronegative. For the CDR3, the DNA is TGTGCCAGCAGGGGACAGGGGGGCACAGATACGCAGTATTTT. It codes for CASRGQGGTDTQYF.